These T cell receptor beta chains were read from a single sample in a study of blood T cell repertoires in COVID-19. The data were produced by immunoSEQ multiplex PCR, yet TCRdb's version contains in-frame clones alone and is incomplete. The data contain about 120,000 clones, over 75% of them singletons. The sequenced sample was peripheral blood. The receptor source for this set is a human donor with active COVID-19. The donor label of this sample is uncertain. Each CDR3 is given with its conserved first and last residue. The D gene is left open where the match is weak. Only some rows state a clone size, as once, few, many or a class for expanded clones.

clone size: -; D gene: -; J gene: TRBJ2-1; V gene: TRBV4-2; CDR3 DNA: TGTGCCAGCAGCCAAGACAGGAAGGCCTACAATGAGCAGTTCTTC; CDR3 protein: CASSQDRKAYNEQFF
clone size: -; D gene: -; J gene: TRBJ1-2; V gene: TRBV2; CDR3 DNA: TGTGCCAGCAGAGGGGGATCTAGCTATGGCTACACCTTC; CDR3 protein: CASRGGSSYGYTF
clone size: -; D gene: -; J gene: TRBJ1-1; V gene: TRBV4-1; CDR3 DNA: TGCGCCAGCAGCCAAGGGCTAGGGGGATCCACTGAAGCTTTCTTT; CDR3 protein: CASSQGLGGSTEAFF
clone size: -; D gene: TRBD1; J gene: TRBJ2-2; V gene: TRBV11-2; CDR3 DNA: TGTGCCAGCAGCCCCCCGACAGGGGGCCCCGGGGAGCTGTTTTTT; CDR3 protein: CASSPPTGGPGELFF
clone size: -; D gene: -; J gene: TRBJ1-4; V gene: TRBV4-1; CDR3 DNA: TGCGCCAGCAGCCAACCCGACAGCCACGCAACTAATGAAAAACTGTTTTTT; CDR3 protein: CASSQPDSHATNEKLFF
clone size: -; D gene: TRBD1; J gene: TRBJ1-2; V gene: TRBV30; CDR3 DNA: TGTGCCTGGAGCCAAACAAACAGGGGGTTGGGCTACACCTTC; CDR3 protein: CAWSQTNRGLGYTF
clone size: -; D gene: TRBD1; J gene: TRBJ1-5; V gene: TRBV19; CDR3 DNA: TGTGCCAGTAGTACGCCGACAGGGCTTCAGCCCCAGCATTTT; CDR3 protein: CASSTPTGLQPQHF
clone size: -; D gene: -; J gene: TRBJ1-5; V gene: TRBV5-5; CDR3 DNA: TGTGCCAGCAGTGGTCAGTATAGCAATCAGCCCCAGCATTTT; CDR3 protein: CASSGQYSNQPQHF
clone size: -; D gene: TRBD1; J gene: TRBJ1-2; V gene: TRBV4-3; CDR3 DNA: TGCGCCAGCAGCCAACAAGGACAGGGTGTCTATGGCTACACCTTC; CDR3 protein: CASSQQGQGVYGYTF
clone size: -; D gene: TRBD2; J gene: TRBJ2-3; V gene: TRBV4-1; CDR3 DNA: TGCGCCAGCAGCCAAGATCCAGGGAGCGGGGGGGTTATAGATACGCAGTATTTT; CDR3 protein: CASSQDPGSGGVIDTQYF
clone size: -; D gene: TRBD1; J gene: TRBJ1-1; V gene: TRBV7-9; CDR3 DNA: TGTGCCAGCAGCCGGTGGGGACAGGGGAACACTGAAGCTTTCTTT; CDR3 protein: CASSRWGQGNTEAFF
clone size: -; D gene: -; J gene: TRBJ2-7; V gene: TRBV13; CDR3 DNA: TGTGCCAGCAGCTTAGGGCAGGGGCATACCTACGAGCAGTACTTC; CDR3 protein: CASSLGQGHTYEQYF
clone size: -; D gene: TRBD2; J gene: TRBJ2-7; V gene: TRBV12-3/TRBV12-4; CDR3 DNA: TGTGCCAGCAGTTTACTAGCGGGTTACGAGCAGTACTTC; CDR3 protein: CASSLLAGYEQYF
clone size: once; D gene: -; J gene: TRBJ2-3; V gene: TRBV9; CDR3 DNA: TGTGCCAGCAGCCCACAGGGTCACACAGATACGCAGTATTTT; CDR3 protein: CASSPQGHTDTQYF
clone size: -; D gene: TRBD2; J gene: TRBJ2-7; V gene: TRBV19; CDR3 DNA: TGTGCCAGTAGTCCCCTTGGTAGCGGGGAGGATGAGCAGTACTTC; CDR3 protein: CASSPLGSGEDEQYF
clone size: -; D gene: TRBD2; J gene: TRBJ2-7; V gene: TRBV2; CDR3 DNA: TGTGCCAGCAGTCCGACTAGCGGGTCCCACGAGCAGTACTTC; CDR3 protein: CASSPTSGSHEQYF
clone size: -; D gene: TRBD1; J gene: TRBJ1-5; V gene: TRBV5-4; CDR3 DNA: TGTGCCAGCAGCTTGGATTTTACCGGGACAGATCGTCGCCAGCCCCAGCATTTT; CDR3 protein: CASSLDFTGTDRRQPQHF
clone size: -; D gene: -; J gene: TRBJ2-1; V gene: TRBV7-6; CDR3 DNA: TGTGCCAGCAGCCGTGGACTAACCGACAATGAGCAGTTCTTC; CDR3 protein: CASSRGLTDNEQFF
clone size: -; D gene: -; J gene: TRBJ2-7; V gene: TRBV6-6; CDR3 DNA: TGTGCCAGCAGTTACGGGACTGGAGGGTACGGGCAGTACTTC; CDR3 protein: CASSYGTGGYGQYF
clone size: -; D gene: -; J gene: TRBJ1-2; V gene: TRBV5-1; CDR3 DNA: TGCGCCAGCAGCGCCGGACTCTATGGCTACACCTTC; CDR3 protein: CASSAGLYGYTF
clone size: -; D gene: -; J gene: TRBJ2-3; V gene: TRBV9; CDR3 DNA: TGTGCCAGCAGCGTAGCTTCAGATACGCAGTATTTT; CDR3 protein: CASSVASDTQYF
clone size: -; D gene: TRBD2; J gene: TRBJ2-1; V gene: TRBV7-3; CDR3 DNA: TGTGCCAGCAGCTCACTAGCGGGGTCCTCCTACAATGAGCAGTTCTTC; CDR3 protein: CASSSLAGSSYNEQFF
clone size: few; D gene: TRBD2; J gene: TRBJ2-2; V gene: TRBV7-2; CDR3 DNA: TGTGCCAGCAGCTTTTGGTTGGCGGGGGGGCTCGGGGAGCTGTTTTTT; CDR3 protein: CASSFWLAGGLGELFF
clone size: -; D gene: TRBD2; J gene: TRBJ2-5; V gene: TRBV7-9; CDR3 DNA: TGTGCCAGCAGCTTTTCCAGCGGGGGAGAGACCCAGTACTTC; CDR3 protein: CASSFSSGGETQYF